Listed below are T cell receptor beta chains from one sample, sequenced in a study of blood T cell repertoires in COVID-19. TCRdb's table, derived via immunoSEQ multiplex PCR, lists solely in-frame clones and lacks some. The data contain some 93,000 clones, approximately 82% of them seen just once; the ten biggest clones take up under 11%. Material for sequencing was peripheral blood. The receptors originated from a man in his 70s with acute or convalescent COVID-19. Each CDR3 is given with its conserved first and last residue. D genes are given only for firm matches. For some rows the clone size is stated as once, few or many, or as a class when expanded; others skip it.

size	V	J	D	CDR3	DNA
.	TRBV3-1/TRBV3-2	TRBJ1-1	TRBD1	CASSGTARNTEAFF	TGTGCCAGCAGCGGGACAGCGAGGAACACTGAAGCTTTCTTT
.	TRBV2	TRBJ2-3	.	CASSEPRGGTDTQYF	TGTGCCAGCAGCGAACCCAGGGGCGGCACAGATACGCAGTATTTT
.	TRBV19	TRBJ1-2	TRBD1	CASSMDRGNYGYTF	TGTGCCAGTAGTATGGACAGGGGGAACTATGGCTACACCTTC
.	TRBV15	TRBJ2-1	.	CATSRDPRTADNEQFF	TGTGCCACCAGCAGAGATCCCCGGACAGCAGACAATGAGCAGTTCTTC
.	TRBV7-9	TRBJ1-4	TRBD1	CASRSQGGRPEKLFF	TGTGCCAGCAGAAGTCAGGGGGGAAGACCTGAAAAACTGTTTTTT
.	TRBV4-3	TRBJ1-4	TRBD1	CASSHAGTGDEKLFF	TGCGCCAGCAGCCATGCTGGGACAGGAGATGAAAAACTGTTTTTT
.	TRBV3-1/TRBV3-2	TRBJ2-1	.	CASSRTKGHNEQFF	TGTGCCAGCAGTAGGACCAAGGGGCACAATGAGCAGTTCTTC
.	TRBV11-2	TRBJ1-4	TRBD1	CASSLEPGQGPRGEKLFF	TGTGCCAGCAGCTTAGAGCCGGGACAGGGGCCGAGGGGTGAAAAACTGTTTTTT
once	TRBV30	TRBJ1-4	.	CAWSLGGYEKLFF	TGTGCCTGGAGCTTGGGAGGGTATGAAAAACTGTTTTTT
once	TRBV28	TRBJ2-1	TRBD2	CATKKAGARGEQFF	TGTGCCACCAAGAAAGCGGGAGCCCGAGGTGAGCAGTTCTTC
.	TRBV7-2	TRBJ2-3	.	CASSLEGRWRDTQYF	TGTGCCAGCAGCTTAGAGGGCCGCTGGAGGGATACGCAGTATTTT
.	TRBV7-2	TRBJ2-1	TRBD1	CASSFRQGNEQFF	TGTGCCAGCAGCTTTCGACAGGGGAATGAGCAGTTCTTC
.	TRBV10-3	TRBJ2-7	.	CAISGNVGGGFYEQYF	TGTGCCATCAGTGGGAATGTGGGGGGAGGTTTCTACGAGCAGTACTTC
.	TRBV5-1	TRBJ2-5	.	CASSRTLESETQYF	TGCGCCAGCAGCAGGACTTTAGAGTCGGAGACCCAGTACTTC
.	TRBV19	TRBJ1-5	.	CASSRGSGEWQPQHF	TGTGCCAGTAGTAGAGGGTCGGGGGAGTGGCAGCCCCAGCATTTT
.	TRBV7-2	TRBJ1-1	.	CASSFGRTEAFF	TGTGCCAGCAGCTTTGGGAGGACTGAAGCTTTCTTT
few	TRBV7-9	TRBJ2-3	TRBD1	CASSRGQGTDTQYF	TGTGCCAGCAGCCGAGGACAGGGCACAGATACGCAGTATTTT
.	TRBV20-1	TRBJ2-1	.	CSASRIRAYNEQFF	TGCAGTGCTAGTCGTATCAGGGCCTACAATGAGCAGTTCTTC
.	TRBV7-9	TRBJ1-1	TRBD1	CASSSRQGASSEAFF	TGTGCCAGCAGCTCAAGACAGGGGGCGTCGAGTGAAGCTTTCTTT
once	TRBV19	TRBJ1-1	TRBD1	CASSRQGGSLNTEAFF	TGTGCCAGTAGTCGACAGGGGGGCTCCCTGAACACTGAAGCTTTCTTT
.	TRBV27	TRBJ1-2	.	CASSSYPPTGFGYGYTF	TGTGCCAGCAGTTCTTACCCTCCGACGGGATTCGGCTATGGCTACACCTTC
.	TRBV15	TRBJ2-1	TRBD2	CASGGYNEQFF	TGTGCCTCCGGGGGGTACAATGAGCAGTTCTTC
.	TRBV7-3	TRBJ2-3	TRBD2	CASSLIPLAGGINTQYF	TGTGCCAGCAGTTTAATACCGTTAGCGGGGGGAATTAATACGCAGTATTTT
.	TRBV18	TRBJ1-5	.	CASSLGVIPDQPQHF	TGTGCCAGCTCACTGGGAGTTATTCCCGATCAGCCCCAGCATTTT
.	TRBV30	TRBJ2-6	.	CAWSYSGVGANVLTF	TGTGCCTGGAGCTACAGCGGTGTTGGGGCCAACGTCCTGACTTTC
.	TRBV5-4	TRBJ2-1	TRBD2	CASSSGLAGLDNEQFF	TGTGCCAGCAGCTCAGGACTAGCGGGACTTGACAATGAGCAGTTCTTC
.	TRBV10-2	TRBJ2-2	.	CASSDQGTGELFF	TGCGCCAGCAGTGATCAGGGGACCGGGGAGCTGTTTTTT
few	TRBV4-1	TRBJ1-1	TRBD1	CASSQAHGQGHNLQAFF	TGCGCCAGCAGCCAAGCTCATGGACAGGGCCACAATCTCCAGGCTTTCTTT
.	TRBV12-3/TRBV12-4	TRBJ1-1	TRBD1	CASSSGGRSEAFF	TGTGCCAGCAGTTCAGGGGGTAGGTCTGAAGCTTTCTTT
.	TRBV24-1	TRBJ2-3	TRBD2	CATSDSSGGASTQYF	TGTGCCACCAGTGATTCTAGCGGGGGGGCGTCTACGCAGTATTTT
.	TRBV7-6	TRBJ1-5	.	CASSSFSNQPQHF	TGTGCCAGCAGCTCCTTTAGCAATCAGCCCCAGCATTTT
.	TRBV24-1	TRBJ2-1	TRBD1	CATSGMSGQGSYNEQFF	TGTGCCACCAGTGGAATGAGCGGACAGGGTTCCTACAATGAGCAGTTCTTC